These 5 T cell receptor beta chains were all obtained from the same sample, sequenced in a study of T-cell memory formation after mild COVID-19. Using its own MiXCR run on the 5' RACE reads, TCRdb lists one record per CDR3 protein. Seen here are about 610,000 distinct CDR3 sequences, roughly 17% observed once, and the top ten hold about 8.6%. Sequencing used PBMCs or a T cell subset sorted from them (not recorded which). These receptors came from an adult woman who had mild COVID-19 (a few samples of this study predate the infection). Cell type and time point are not known.

This clonotype was seen a few times. CDR3 bases: TGTGCCAGCAGCTTAGCCCCAGGGAAAGACGGGGAGCTGTTTTTT. It specifies CASSLAPGKDGELFF. The chain has TRBV7-9 and TRBJ2-2; tentative D call: TRBD1 (5 bases). Germline values: CDR1 SEHNR, CDR2 FQNEAQ (reference sequence). There are 15 residues in the CDR3. The germline V and J ends were trimmed by 0 bases and 7 bases, with 12 bases remaining between them. The variable domain in full, completed from reference TRBV7-9 and TRBJ2-2, reads DTGVSQNPRHKITKRGQNVTFRCDPISEHNRLYWYRQTLGQGPEFLTYFQNEAQLEKSRLLSDRFSAERPKGSFSTLEIQRTEQGDSAMYLCASSLAPGKDGELFFGEGSRLTVL.

This rearrangement joins TRBV30 to TRBJ2-3; D possibly corresponds to TRBD2 (6 bases). The CDR3 spans 17 residues. With 0 bases removed from V and 3 bases from J, the gap between germline ends came to 19 bases. Germline V gene data show CDR1 as GTSNPN and CDR2 as SVGIG (reference sequence). The DNA of the CDR3 is TGTGCCTGGAGTGTACTCGGTGGCAGGGCGGGAACAGATACGCAGTATTTT. Protein: CAWSVLGGRAGTDTQYF.

This sequence joins TRBV5-4 and TRBJ1-4, with unresolved D. This CDR3 is 13 amino acids long. Germline CDR1 SGHNT, CDR2 YYREEE (reference sequence). V shed 1 base and J shed 5 bases, with 6 bases lying between them. CDR3 amino acids: CASSLPPNEKLFF. The CDR3 bases are TGTGCCAGCAGCTTGCCGCCGAATGAAAAACTGTTTTTT.

This clonotype was counted a few times. V gene TRBV7-9 combines with J gene TRBJ2-1; 9 bases align to TRBD2. CDR3 size: 16 residues. Trimming removed 6 bases from V and 8 bases from J; junction bases left unmatched: 14. Germline V gives CDR1 SEHNR, CDR2 FQNEAQ (reference sequence). CDR3 coding DNA: TGTGCCAGCAGACAGCGGGAGGCCCATCCATCCGATGAGCAGTTCTTC. It is translated as CASRQREAHPSDEQFF.

The chain carries TRBV3-1 and TRBJ1-6, with TRBD1 as a possible D gene (5 bases). The CDR3 has 14 amino acids. Germline V CDR1 and CDR2: LGHDT, YNNKEL (reference sequence). V lost 1 base to trimming and J lost 10 bases, with 11 bases between them. CDR3 sequence reads: CASSQAGGRSPLHF. In DNA form, the CDR3 reads TGTGCCAGCAGCCAAGCGGGGGGACGCTCACCCCTCCACTTT.